This TCR beta chain was recovered during a study of immune cell composition in non-small cell lung cancer (dated by TCRdb to 2016 to 2017). Turning to the overall study: Histologic subtype was assigned using H&E plus p63, CK5, Napsin A and TTF-1 immunohistochemistry, mainly lung adenocarcinoma or squamous cell carcinoma. For supplementary cohort #1, made up of 10 to 11 lung adenocarcinoma cases, paired tumour/lung TCR-beta sequencing was done and TIL populations were generated so that tumour reactivity could be assessed. TCR-beta sequencing (Adaptive Biotechnologies) was performed on some 37 paired NSCLC tumour and non-adjacent lung specimens plus 26 tumour-only specimens. Several tumour specimens with TCR-beta data were rare histological subtypes and were excluded from the subtype comparisons.

A two-step multiplex PCR was used to amplify TCR-beta CDR3 regions from genomic DNA, and Illumina-compatible adaptors were added in the second step. As a commercial immunoSEQ service, TCR-beta immunosequencing was carried out on an Illumina platform. In the authors' own workflow: Repertoires were summarised as Top 10 Clones, the percentage of T-cell templates from the ten most frequent sequences, and productive clonality. Productive clonality ranged from 0 to 1, with 1 indicating a monoclonal population. Tumour-associated clones were defined as sequences comprising at least 0.1% of tumour T-cell templates but absent from matched non-adjacent lung, identified via log10 scatter plots. Analyses were done in GraphPad Prism7 and R, with Student's t-tests for two-group comparisons, ANOVA for stages, and linear regression for relationships. The source is immuneACCESS, and TCRdb retained only in-frame sequences with V and J called. Part of the clones is not carried over; for the studies checked, unresolved V genes explain less than half of this, and the remainder is unexplained. V, J and clone size were drawn from that table, and D and trimming were deduced from the DNA. For this sample the table gives over 2,500 clones, of which around 78% were detected only once. Roughly 12% of the sample lies in the top ten.

Comments on this clone: No cognate antigen has been identified for it. No quality values exist for individual bases; no much larger clone is one base distant.

There are 15 amino acids in the CDR3, from cysteine to phenylalanine inclusive. Only the CDR3 DNA is retained, 45 bases long and in frame from the first base. The germline ends are 9 bases apart after V is trimmed by 3 bases and J by 0 bases. CDR1 and CDR2 are drawn from the germline V gene: SNHLY, FYNNEI. What the study reported, not specific to this receptor: No significant correlation was found between tumour TCR-beta clonality and smoking pack-years. The reactivity cohort was only approximately 11 cases, and tumour-reactive clones were not shown to share sequences with the dominant in vivo tumour-associated clones. In some ten adenocarcinoma cases, maximal tumour-associated clone frequency correlated strongly with TIL tumour reactivity, whereas overall clonality did not. Tumour-associated clones >0.5% were found in nearly half of NSCLC cases, namely in over 25% of adenocarcinomas versus 60% to 85% of squamous carcinomas.

Normal lung samples came from the same patient and were non-adjacent lung tissue collected as far from the tumour as possible, with a minimum distance of 3 cm. Genomic DNA was extracted with the QIAamp DNA kit from frozen aliquots of unsorted single-cell suspensions. Tissues were received within 2 hours of resection and were immediately processed into single-cell suspensions. Tissue was mechanically dissociated and enzymatically digested with DNase I, collagenase I and hyaluronidase for roughly 28 minutes at 37 °C, then filtered and RBC-lysed. The receptor was derived from a human donor with non-small cell lung cancer. The donor label of this sample is uncertain. The V gene is TRBV2 and the J gene is TRBJ1-5; the D gene cannot be resolved reliably. The sequencing input was non-adjacent lung tissue. The CDR3 is CASSDPQYSNQPQHF. The nucleotides read TGTGCCAGCAGTGATCCACAGTATAGCAATCAGCCCCAGCATTTT.